The clone carrying this T cell receptor (beta chain) was recorded many times. Its antigen is unidentified. Amplification of TCR beta CDR3 regions used RNA as the template. First-round RT-PCR targeting the TCR CDR3 was performed with the HTBI primer set. TCRdb passed the multiplex PCR reads through MiXCR, listing each CDR3 protein once. This table has hundreds of thousands of distinct CDR3 sequences, over 15% appearing once. These data originate in a study of T cells in Graves' hyperthyroidism and ophthalmopathy. Study outcomes and limitations: Most expanded thyroid clonotypes above 0.001 recurred in blood.

The CDR3 runs to 17 residues. The V end was cut by 2 bases, the J end by 4 bases, with 20 bases between. Germline V gene data show CDR1 as SEHNR and CDR2 as FQNEAQ (reference sequence). The source of this sequence is a woman aged 60-70 years with Graves' ophthalmopathy. Specimen: blood. V usage is TRBV7-9 and J usage is TRBJ1-1; D unclear. The CDR3 coding sequence is TGTGCCAGCAGCTTATCCCCCGACACTAGGGTAGGCACTGAAGCTTTCTTT. Translating gives CASSLSPDTRVGTEAFF. Full variable domain (rest looked up from reference TRBV7-9 and TRBJ1-1): DTGVSQNPRHKITKRGQNVTFRCDPISEHNRLYWYRQTLGQGPEFLTYFQNEAQLEKSRLLSDRFSAERPKGSFSTLEIQRTEQGDSAMYLCASSLSPDTRVGTEAFFGQGTRLTVV.